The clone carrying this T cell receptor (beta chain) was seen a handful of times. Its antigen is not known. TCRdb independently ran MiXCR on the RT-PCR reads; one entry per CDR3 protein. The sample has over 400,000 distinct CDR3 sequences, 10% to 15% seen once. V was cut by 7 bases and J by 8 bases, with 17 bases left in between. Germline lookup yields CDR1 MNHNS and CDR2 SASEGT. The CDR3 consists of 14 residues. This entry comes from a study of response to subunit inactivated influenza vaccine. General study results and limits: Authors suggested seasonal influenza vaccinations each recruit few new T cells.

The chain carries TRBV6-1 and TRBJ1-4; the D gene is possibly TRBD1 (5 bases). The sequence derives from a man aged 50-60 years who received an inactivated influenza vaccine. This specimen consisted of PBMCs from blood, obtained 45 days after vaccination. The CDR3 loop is CASNQQVGVEKLFF. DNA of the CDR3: TGTGCCAGCAACCAACAGGTGGGAGTGGAAAAACTGTTTTTT.